Each of the 32 T cell receptor beta chains below was sequenced from the same sample in a study of CD8 T cells in ankylosing spondylitis. TCRdb itself ran the 5' RACE reads through MiXCR, one entry per CDR3 protein. Counted here are fewer than 150,000 distinct CDR3 sequences, about 7% occurring once; the ten biggest clones make up 9.5% to 15%. Sequences were obtained from blood, either unsorted or a sorted T cell fraction (not recorded which). The receptors stem from a female donor with ankylosing spondylitis or in good health (not recorded which).

This clonotype was found many times. The rearrangement joins TRBV20-1 to TRBJ2-2, with 8 positions matching TRBD2. CDR3 length equals 15 residues. The V and J ends lost 1 base and 6 bases, in that order; junction bases with no gene match: 7. CDR1 and CDR2 from the germline V gene are DFQATT and SNEGSKA (reference sequence). The CDR3 loop reads CSARALAGGAGELFF. The CDR3 region has the DNA TGCAGTGCTAGAGCTCTGGCGGGGGGTGCCGGGGAGCTGTTTTTT.

This clonotype was seen many times. The chain combines TRBV20-1 with TRBJ2-1; D unresolved. Germline CDR1 and CDR2: DFQATT and SNEGSKA (reference sequence). The CDR3 length is 13 residues. Trimming left V 5 bases short and J 5 bases short, with 13 bases between. CDR3 bases: TGCAGTGCTCCGGACGGGCTGAACAATGAGCAGTTCTTC. Its translation: CSAPDGLNNEQFF.

The table lists this clonotype with many counts. The chain employs TRBV12-3 or TRBV12-4 and TRBJ2-1; D is perhaps TRBD2 (5 bases). The CDR3 consists of 15 residues. Between the trimmed V and J ends, which lost 6 bases and 4 bases, there was a span of 16 bases. CDR3 nucleotides: TGTGCCAGCAGCCCCTCGGGGAGACCTTACAATGAGCAGTTCTTC. It is translated as CASSPSGRPYNEQFF.

The count of this clonotype is one. The genes are TRBV5-4 and TRBJ2-5; 9 bases fit TRBD1. This CDR3 is 15 amino acids long. The germline V gene encodes CDR1 SGHNT and CDR2 YYREEE (reference sequence). V lost 4 bases, J lost 2 bases, and 6 bases stayed unmatched. CDR3 DNA sequence: TGTGCCAGCAGCACGACAGGGGGATGGCAAGAGACCCAGTACTTC. This gives the protein CASSTTGGWQETQYF.

By share of the sample, this clonotype is medium-sized (0.01 to 0.1%). The rearrangement uses TRBV4-3 and TRBJ2-3; D possibly matches TRBD1 or TRBD2 (5 bases each). The CDR3 totals 16 residues. Germline assignment: CDR1 LGHNA and CDR2 YSLEER. V lost 4 bases and J lost 7, with 21 bases in between. CDR3 in amino acids: CASSPSGVGPGNTQYF. CDR3 DNA: TGCGCCAGCAGCCCCTCCGGCGTGGGGCCGGGAAATACGCAGTATTTT.

This clonotype was recorded at least ten times. The CDR3 reads CASSHQTGNALRGLPPEAFF. The CDR3 DNA reads TGCGCCAGCAGCCACCAGACAGGGAATGCACTCAGGGGTCTCCCCCCTGAAGCTTTCTTT. The V call is TRBV4-1, the J call TRBJ1-1; TRBD1 agrees at 7 bases. J lost 6 bases, V lost 3 bases, and 25 bases had no gene match. There are 20 residues in the CDR3. Germline V gene data show CDR1 as MGHRA and CDR2 as YSYEKL.

This clonotype was seen ten or more times. The rearrangement uses TRBV12-3 or TRBV12-4 and TRBJ1-3; D is unclear. V lost 7 bases and J lost 0, with 13 bases in between. The CDR3 is made up of 15 amino acids. CDR3 DNA sequence: TGTGCCAGCACCCCTGGCCCCTTCTCTGGAAACACCATATATTTT. Translation gives CASTPGPFSGNTIYF.

This clonotype has at least ten counts. The gene calls are TRBV6-1 and TRBJ2-1; 7 nucleotides agree with TRBD2. This CDR3 is 13 amino acids long. CDR1 is MNHNS, CDR2 SASEGT, per germline. V dropped 8 bases and J dropped 4; count of bases not matched to a gene: 5. The CDR3 DNA is TGTGCCAGCTCACTAGCGCCATACAATGAGCAGTTCTTC. Translating it yields CASSLAPYNEQFF.

This clonotype was seen at least ten times. The V gene is TRBV6-7, the J gene TRBJ2-5; TRBD1 agrees at 7 bases. TRBV6-7 is noted as an ORF with a role that remains uncertain. The CDR3 length is 15 residues. V lost 7 bases to trimming and J lost 2 bases; unmatched junction nucleotides: 10. The chain's CDR3 is CASKRKTGRQETQYF. The CDR3 DNA reads as TGTGCCAGCAAGCGCAAGACAGGGCGGCAAGAGACCCAGTACTTC.

The gene calls are TRBV11-2 and TRBJ2-2; D might be TRBD2 (6 bases). The V gene lost 2 bases and the J gene lost 10 bases, with 20 bases spanning the gap. In germline, CDR1 is SGHAT, CDR2 FQNNGV. The CDR3 runs to 16 residues. This chain's CDR3 is CASSLYTGGRAEELFF. CDR3 nucleotides: TGTGCCAGCAGCTTATATACCGGGGGTCGGGCCGAGGAGCTGTTTTTT.

This clonotype was picked up many times. The chain joins TRBV20-1 to TRBJ1-2; possibly TRBD1 for D (5 bases). Germline V gives CDR1 DFQATT, CDR2 SNEGSKA (reference sequence). V lost 3 bases and J lost 1, with 12 bases in between. CDR3 length: 14 amino acids. CDR3 sequence reads: CSASSGRDNYGYTF. The CDR3 coding sequence is TGCAGTGCTAGTTCAGGGAGGGATAACTATGGCTACACCTTC.

This clonotype was counted at least ten times. The rearrangement joins TRBV2 to TRBJ1-2; the D is unclear. The CDR3 loop spans 12 amino acids. The germline gives CDR1 SNHLY, CDR2 FYNNEI. V lost 9 bases and J 1 base, leaving 9 bases between the germline ends. In DNA, the CDR3 is TGTGCCAGGGATCCTAATAACTATGGCTACACCTTC. Translated, it gives CARDPNNYGYTF.

V and J are TRBV3-1 and TRBJ1-1; D is perhaps TRBD1 (5 bases). Germline CDR1 and CDR2: LGHDT and YNNKEL (reference sequence). V was clipped by 4 bases and J by 8 bases, with 17 bases between them. The CDR3 totals 14 residues. CDR3 region: CASSPTSGGEEAFF. DNA for the CDR3: TGTGCCAGCAGCCCTACGTCGGGGGGGGAGGAAGCTTTCTTT.

This clonotype came up many times. The V gene is TRBV27, the J gene TRBJ2-1; D unclear. Germline V CDR1 and CDR2: MNHEY, SMNVEV (reference sequence). This CDR3 contains 15 residues. Trimming left V 4 bases short and J 5 bases short, with 15 bases between. This CDR3 is CASSSPTGLNNEQFF. The CDR3 nucleotides are TGTGCCAGCAGTTCTCCAACCGGGCTAAACAATGAGCAGTTCTTC.

Ten or more counts support this clonotype. The chain uses TRBV14 and TRBJ2-2, with 7 bases matching TRBD2. CDR3 length: 16 amino acids. The ends lost 6 bases at V and 6 bases at J; junction bases unmatched: 13. Germline assignment: CDR1 SGHDN and CDR2 FVKESK. This chain's CDR3 is CASRRTGTIPPGELFF. For the CDR3, the DNA is TGTGCCAGCAGGCGTACCGGGACTATACCGCCCGGGGAGCTGTTTTTT.

This clonotype was found many times. The V and J genes are TRBV7-6 and TRBJ2-5, with D unclear. This CDR3 spans 11 amino acids. V lost 3 bases to trimming and J lost 5 bases, with 4 bases between them. The germline V gene encodes CDR1 SGHVS and CDR2 FNYEAQ. CDR3 DNA: TGTGCCAGCAGCTTTAGTGAGACCCAGTACTTC. It codes for CASSFSETQYF.

The table lists this clonotype with many counts. The V and J genes are TRBV5-1 and TRBJ2-7; the match to TRBD2 covers 9 bases. Trimming took 4 bases from V and 2 from J; bases not matched to a gene: 4. The CDR3 totals 14 residues. The germline V gene encodes CDR1 SGHRS and CDR2 YFSETQ. The CDR3 region is CASSLSGSAYEQYF. The CDR3 DNA reads as TGCGCCAGCAGCCTTAGCGGGAGTGCCTACGAGCAGTACTTC.

Ten or more counts support this clonotype. This chain uses TRBV24-1 with TRBJ1-5; tentative D call: TRBD1 (5 bases). The CDR3 loop spans 13 amino acids. Trimming pared 7 bases from V and 4 bases from J, leaving 10 bases between. The germline V gene has CDR1 KGHDR and CDR2 SFDVKD. DNA of the CDR3: TGTGCCACCAGCGATCGACAGAATCAGCCCCAGCATTTT. It encodes CATSDRQNQPQHF.

The V and J genes are TRBV2 and TRBJ2-7; D might be TRBD1 or TRBD2, each matching 5 bases. The CDR3 consists of 15 residues. Deletions cut 6 bases from V and 1 base from J, with 16 bases between. CDR1 and CDR2 (germline): SNHLY, FYNNEI. The CDR3 DNA reads TGTGCCAGCAGCCGGGGACCGCCTCCGTCCTACGAGCAGTACTTC. This codes for CASSRGPPPSYEQYF.

This clonotype was picked up many times. The chain joins TRBV2 to TRBJ1-2; D might be TRBD1 (6 bases). This CDR3 has 16 amino acids. Germline values: CDR1 SNHLY, CDR2 FYNNEI. Deletions cut 3 bases from V and 2 bases from J, with 16 bases between. The chain's CDR3 is CASSDPDRLGNYGYTF. CDR3 DNA: TGTGCCAGCAGTGACCCTGACAGGTTGGGGAACTATGGCTACACCTTC.

In this sample, this clonotype turned up many times. The chain carries TRBV28 and TRBJ2-5, with a weak D call TRBD1 (6 bases). In germline, CDR1 is MDHEN, CDR2 SYDVKM. Trimming removed 4 bases at V and 3 bases at J, with 15 bases between. CDR3 length equals 15 residues. CDR3 region: CASSSVTTGEETQYF. The CDR3 DNA reads TGTGCCAGCAGTTCCGTCACGACAGGTGAAGAGACCCAGTACTTC.

In this sample, this clonotype turned up many times. The chain is built from TRBV29-1 and TRBJ1-3; the D is unclear. Trimming pared 7 bases from V and 0 bases from J, leaving 13 bases between. CDR1 and CDR2 (germline): SQVTM, ANQGSEA. CDR3 length: 14 residues. The CDR3 DNA reads TGCAGCGCCATAGGCAGGCTCTCTGGAAACACCATATATTTT. Protein: CSAIGRLSGNTIYF.

This clonotype was seen many times. The rearrangement uses TRBV7-9 and TRBJ1-2, with no clear D. This CDR3 is built from 13 residues. Between the trimmed V and J ends, which lost 5 bases and 4 bases, there was a span of 11 bases. Germline CDR1 is SEHNR and CDR2 is FQNEAQ (reference sequence). The CDR3 is CASSPHPSYGYTF. The DNA of the CDR3 is TGTGCCAGCAGCCCCCATCCTAGCTATGGCTACACCTTC.

This clonotype was counted a single time. The V and J genes are TRBV11-2 and TRBJ2-7; D remains ambiguous. The CDR3 runs 15 residues. The germline gives CDR1 SGHAT, CDR2 FQNNGV. The V end lost 0 bases, the J end lost 1 base, and 10 bases lay between the germline ends. The CDR3: CASSLETVPSYEQYF. CDR3 DNA: TGTGCCAGCAGCTTAGAAACAGTCCCTTCCTACGAGCAGTACTTC.

This clonotype appeared many times. Relative to the germline gene, one junction end is altered; a read error may explain this. The rearrangement uses TRBV2 and TRBJ1-3, with 8 bases matching TRBD1. The CDR3 sequence is 16 residues long. Germline CDR1 is SNHLY and CDR2 is FYNNEI. CDR3 bases: TGTGCCAGCAGGGAAGGACAGGGTCTTTCTGGAAACACCATATATTTT. Its translation is CASREGQGLSGNTIYF.

This chain links TRBV6-2 or TRBV6-3 with TRBJ2-5, with 11 bases aligning to TRBD2. The CDR3 has 16 amino acids. CDR1 and CDR2 (germline): MNHEY, SVGEGT. V shed 6 bases, J shed 0 bases, and the junction held 6 bases outside the gene matches. The CDR3 sequence: CASSPSLAGDQETQYF. CDR3 bases: TGTGCCAGCAGCCCCTCACTAGCGGGGGACCAAGAGACCCAGTACTTC.

The table lists this clonotype with many counts. V gene TRBV4-1 combines with J gene TRBJ1-2; TRBD1 agrees at 7 bases. CDR3 size: 16 residues. V lost 3 bases, J lost 1 base, and 8 bases stayed unmatched. CDR1 MGHRA and CDR2 YSYEKL come from the germline V gene. CDR3 DNA sequence: TGCGCCAGCAGCCAGGTACGGGACAGACATAACTATGGCTACACCTTC. Amino acid sequence: CASSQVRDRHNYGYTF.

The table lists this clonotype with many counts. This chain uses TRBV6-5 with TRBJ1-2; 9 nucleotides agree with TRBD1. Losses at the gene ends were 7 bases for V and 8 bases for J; bases not matched to a gene: 8. The CDR3 loop spans 13 amino acids. Germline CDR1 is MNHEY and CDR2 is SVGAGI. The CDR3 region has the DNA TGTGCCAGCAAGCCGGGACAGGGACGAGGCTACACCTTC. This gives the protein CASKPGQGRGYTF.

This clonotype appeared many times. V and J are TRBV28 and TRBJ2-1; D is perhaps TRBD2 (6 bases). Trimming shortened V by 6 bases and J by 7 bases, and 7 bases separated the two germline ends. This CDR3 contains 11 residues. CDR1 is MDHEN, CDR2 SYDVKM, per germline. CDR3 amino acids: CASRGLNEQFF. DNA of the CDR3: TGTGCCAGCAGGGGACTGAATGAGCAGTTCTTC.

The chain couples TRBV20-1 to TRBJ1-2, with D possibly TRBD1 on 6 matching bases. Trimming removed 6 bases at V and 4 bases at J, with 18 bases between. Germline CDR1 is DFQATT and CDR2 is SNEGSKA (reference sequence). The CDR3 consists of 14 residues. The CDR3 is CSASPQGGSYGYTF. CDR3 nucleotides: TGCAGTGCGTCCCCACAGGGCGGTAGCTATGGCTACACCTTC.

V gene TRBV4-3 combines with J gene TRBJ1-2; D perhaps matches TRBD1 (6 bases). The V and J ends lost 4 bases and 4 bases respectively, with 10 bases between them. Germline CDR1 and CDR2: LGHNA and YSLEER. CDR3 size: 13 residues. For the CDR3, the DNA is TGCGCCAGCAGCCGACAGGCCAGCTATGGCTACACCTTC. Encoded protein: CASSRQASYGYTF.

This clonotype was picked up many times. The chain uses TRBV6-1 and TRBJ2-7; D gene unclear. The CDR3 has 14 residues. Trimming removed 4 bases at V and 5 bases at J, with 15 bases between. The germline CDR1 and CDR2 sequences are MNHNS and SASEGT. CDR3: CASSAPGKEDEQYF. The CDR3, as DNA: TGTGCCAGCAGTGCCCCGGGTAAAGAGGACGAGCAGTACTTC.